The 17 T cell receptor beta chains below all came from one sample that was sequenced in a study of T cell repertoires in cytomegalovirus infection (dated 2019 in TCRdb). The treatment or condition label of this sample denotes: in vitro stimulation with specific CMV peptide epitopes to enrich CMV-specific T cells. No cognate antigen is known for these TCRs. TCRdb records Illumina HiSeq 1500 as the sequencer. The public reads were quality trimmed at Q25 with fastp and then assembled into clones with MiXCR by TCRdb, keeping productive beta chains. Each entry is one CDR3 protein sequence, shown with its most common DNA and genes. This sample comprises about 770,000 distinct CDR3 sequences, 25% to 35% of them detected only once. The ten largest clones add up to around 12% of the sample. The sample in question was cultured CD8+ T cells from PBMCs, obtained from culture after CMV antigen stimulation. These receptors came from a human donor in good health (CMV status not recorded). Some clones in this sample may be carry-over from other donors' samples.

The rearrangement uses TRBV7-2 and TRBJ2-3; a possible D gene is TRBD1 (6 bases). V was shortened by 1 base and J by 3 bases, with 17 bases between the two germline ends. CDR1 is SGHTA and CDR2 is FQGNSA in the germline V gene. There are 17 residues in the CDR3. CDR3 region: CASSLGWQGRMTDTQYF. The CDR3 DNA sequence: TGTGCCAGCAGCTTAGGTTGGCAGGGGCGCATGACAGATACGCAGTATTTT.

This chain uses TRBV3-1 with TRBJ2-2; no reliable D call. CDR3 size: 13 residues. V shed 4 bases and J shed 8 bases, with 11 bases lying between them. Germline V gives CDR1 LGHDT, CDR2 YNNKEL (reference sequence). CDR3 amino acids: CASSPFSGGELFF. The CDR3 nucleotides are TGTGCCAGCAGCCCCTTCTCGGGTGGGGAGCTGTTTTTT.

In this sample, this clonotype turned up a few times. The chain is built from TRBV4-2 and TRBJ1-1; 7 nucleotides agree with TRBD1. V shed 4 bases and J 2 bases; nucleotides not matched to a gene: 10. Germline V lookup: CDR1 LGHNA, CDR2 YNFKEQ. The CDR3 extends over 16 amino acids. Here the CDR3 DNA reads TGTGCCAGCAGCCCTCTCCCCGAGGGGGCTAACACTGAAGCTTTCTTT. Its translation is CASSPLPEGANTEAFF.

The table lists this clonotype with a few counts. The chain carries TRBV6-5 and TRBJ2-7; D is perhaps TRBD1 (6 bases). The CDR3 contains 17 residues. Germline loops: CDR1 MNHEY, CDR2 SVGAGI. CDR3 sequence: CASAYMGTKAECYEQYV. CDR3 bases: TGTGCGAGCGCCTACATGGGGACAAAGGCAGAGTGTTACGAGCAGTACGTC.

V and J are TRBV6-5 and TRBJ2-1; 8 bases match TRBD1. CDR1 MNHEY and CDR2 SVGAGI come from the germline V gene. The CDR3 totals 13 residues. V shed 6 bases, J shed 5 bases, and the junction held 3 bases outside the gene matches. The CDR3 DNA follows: TGTGCCAGCAGGGAGACAGGGGACAATGAGCAGTTCTTC. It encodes CASRETGDNEQFF.

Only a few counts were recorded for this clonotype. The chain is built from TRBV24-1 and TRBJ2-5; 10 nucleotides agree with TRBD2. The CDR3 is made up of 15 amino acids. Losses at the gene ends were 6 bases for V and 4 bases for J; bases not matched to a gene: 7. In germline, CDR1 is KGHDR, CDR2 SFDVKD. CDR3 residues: CATSRSGGAGETQYF. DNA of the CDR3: TGTGCCACCAGTCGGAGCGGGGGGGCCGGAGAGACCCAGTACTTC.

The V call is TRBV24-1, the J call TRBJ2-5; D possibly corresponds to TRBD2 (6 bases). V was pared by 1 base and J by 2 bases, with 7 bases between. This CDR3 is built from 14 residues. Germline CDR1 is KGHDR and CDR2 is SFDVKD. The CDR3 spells CATSDFGGQETQYF. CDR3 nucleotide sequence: TGTGCCACCAGTGATTTCGGGGGACAAGAGACCCAGTACTTC.

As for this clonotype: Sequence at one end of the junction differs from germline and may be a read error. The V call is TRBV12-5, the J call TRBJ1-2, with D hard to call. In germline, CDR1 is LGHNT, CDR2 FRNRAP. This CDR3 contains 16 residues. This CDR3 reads CASGLVLGREGYGHTF. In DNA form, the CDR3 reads TGTGCTAGTGGTTTGGTACTAGGACGTGAGGGCTATGGCCACACCTTC.

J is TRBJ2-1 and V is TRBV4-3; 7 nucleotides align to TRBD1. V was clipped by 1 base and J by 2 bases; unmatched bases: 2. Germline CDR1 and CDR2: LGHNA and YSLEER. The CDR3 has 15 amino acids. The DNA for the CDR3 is TGCGCCAGCAGCCAAGTAGGGGGCCCCTACAATGAGCAGTTCTTC. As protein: CASSQVGGPYNEQFF.

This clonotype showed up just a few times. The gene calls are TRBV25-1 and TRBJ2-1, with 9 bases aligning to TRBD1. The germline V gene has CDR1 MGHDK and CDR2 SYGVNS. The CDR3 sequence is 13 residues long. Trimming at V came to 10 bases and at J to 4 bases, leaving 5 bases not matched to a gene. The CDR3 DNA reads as TGTGCCATACAGGGGGCGGGATACAATGAGCAGTTCTTC. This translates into CAIQGAGYNEQFF.

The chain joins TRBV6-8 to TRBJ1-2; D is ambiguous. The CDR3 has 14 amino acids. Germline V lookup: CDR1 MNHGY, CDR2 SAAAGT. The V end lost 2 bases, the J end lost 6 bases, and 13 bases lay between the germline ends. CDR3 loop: CASSYPGDLHGYTF. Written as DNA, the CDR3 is TGTGCCAGCAGTTACCCGGGAGATCTCCATGGCTACACCTTC.

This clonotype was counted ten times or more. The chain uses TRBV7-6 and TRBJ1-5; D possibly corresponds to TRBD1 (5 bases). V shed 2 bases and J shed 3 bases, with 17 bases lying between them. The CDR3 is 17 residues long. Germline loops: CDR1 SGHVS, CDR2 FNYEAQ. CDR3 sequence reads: CASSLYESGVDNQPQHF. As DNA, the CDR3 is TGTGCCAGCAGCTTATATGAATCGGGGGTCGACAATCAGCCCCAGCATTTT.

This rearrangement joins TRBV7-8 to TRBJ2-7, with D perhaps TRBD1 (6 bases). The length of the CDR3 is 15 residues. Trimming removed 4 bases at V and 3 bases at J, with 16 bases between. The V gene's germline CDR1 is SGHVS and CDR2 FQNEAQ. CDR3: CASSSSGTPFYEQYV. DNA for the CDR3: TGTGCCAGCAGCTCCTCCGGGACACCATTCTACGAGCAGTACGTC.

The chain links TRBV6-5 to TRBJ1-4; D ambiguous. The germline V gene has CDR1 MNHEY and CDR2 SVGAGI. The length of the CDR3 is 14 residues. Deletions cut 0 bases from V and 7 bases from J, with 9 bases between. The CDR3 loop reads CASSYSNRPEKLFF. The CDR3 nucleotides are TGTGCCAGCAGTTACTCGAATCGTCCTGAAAAACTGTTTTTT.

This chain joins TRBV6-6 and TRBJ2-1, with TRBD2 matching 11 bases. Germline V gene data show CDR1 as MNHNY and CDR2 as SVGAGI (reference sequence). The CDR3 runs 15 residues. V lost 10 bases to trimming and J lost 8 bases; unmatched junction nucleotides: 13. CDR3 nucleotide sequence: TGTGCCACCTTATCGGGACTAGCGGATCCTGATGAGCAGTTCTTC. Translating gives CATLSGLADPDEQFF.

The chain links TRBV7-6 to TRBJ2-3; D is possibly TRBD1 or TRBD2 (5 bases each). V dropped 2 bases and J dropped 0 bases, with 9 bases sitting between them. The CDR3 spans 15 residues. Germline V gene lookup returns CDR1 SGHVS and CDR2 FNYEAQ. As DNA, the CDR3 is TGTGCCAGCAGCTTAAGGGACCTCAGCACAGATACGCAGTATTTT. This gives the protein CASSLRDLSTDTQYF.

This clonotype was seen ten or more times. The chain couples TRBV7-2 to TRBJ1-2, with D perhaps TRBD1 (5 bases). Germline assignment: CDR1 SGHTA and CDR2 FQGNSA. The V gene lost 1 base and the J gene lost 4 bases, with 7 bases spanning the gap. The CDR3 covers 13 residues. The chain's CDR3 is CASSLGTFYGYTF. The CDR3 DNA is TGTGCCAGCAGCTTAGGGACATTCTATGGCTACACCTTC. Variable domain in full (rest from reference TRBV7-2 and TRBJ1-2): GAGVSQSPSNKVTEKGKDVELRCDPISGHTALYWYRQSLGQGLEFLIYFQGNSAPDKSGLPSDRFSAERTGGSVSTLTIQRTQQEDSAVYLCASSLGTFYGYTFGSGTRLTVV.